These 16 T cell receptor beta chains were sequenced from one sample in a study of lung T cells in sarcoidosis with Löfgren's syndrome. Via MiXCR, TCRdb re-called the reads, giving one row per CDR3 protein. The table has around 60,000 distinct CDR3 sequences, approximately 22% seen once. The specimen was CD4+ T cells from PBMCs. These receptors were taken from a human donor with sarcoidosis (Löfgren's syndrome or another form), or a control subject (not recorded which).

Remarks on this clonotype: This may come from a read error, since a much larger clone is one base off. The chain is built from TRBV28 and TRBJ2-1; 12 bases fit TRBD1. The CDR3 is 16 amino acids. From germline, CDR1 is MDHEN and CDR2 SYDVKM. The junction had 11 bases not matched to a gene; V was cut back by 5 bases and J by 9 bases. The CDR3: CASSPLGQGARGEQFF. In nucleotides, the CDR3 is TGTGCCAGCAGTCCACTGGGACAGGGGGCGAGAGGTGAGCAGTTCTTC.

Regarding this clonotype: A junction end diverges from the germline sequence, so it may reflect a read error. The chain combines TRBV6-2 or TRBV6-3 with TRBJ1-6, with D perhaps TRBD1 (5 bases). The CDR3 totals 15 residues. Germline V CDR1 and CDR2: MNHEY, SVGEGT. DNA of the CDR3: TGTGCCAGCAGGATGGGGGATGGGTATAATTCACCCCCCCACTTT. Translated, it gives CASRMGDGYNSPPHF.

Remarks on this clonotype: A much larger clone differs from this one at a single base, so this may be a read error. The J gene is TRBJ2-5, the V gene TRBV2; D is undetermined. The CDR3 loop spans 14 amino acids. Germline lookup yields CDR1 SNHLY and CDR2 FYNNEI. Trimming took off 7 bases at V and 1 base at J, with 13 bases between the two ends. The CDR3 DNA follows: TGTGCCAGCACTGGGGTCCGAACCCAAGAGACCCAGTACTTC. Protein product: CASTGVRTQETQYF.

This clonotype was observed many times. The chain joins TRBV4-1 to TRBJ1-2; possible D gene TRBD1, 6 bases. This CDR3 is built from 14 residues. V was shortened by 1 base and J by 8 bases, with 14 bases between the two germline ends. Germline V gene data show CDR1 as MGHRA and CDR2 as YSYEKL. The CDR3 DNA reads as TGCGCCAGCAGCCAAGGACCTACGGGGGCAGGCTACACCTTC. Its translation: CASSQGPTGAGYTF.

This clonotype was recorded a few times. This may come from a read error, since a much larger clone is one base off. This chain uses TRBV6-5 with TRBJ1-2, with D perhaps matching TRBD1 (5 bases). Germline-derived CDR1 and CDR2 are MNHEY and SVGAGI. CDR3 length: 15 amino acids. As DNA, the CDR3 is TGTGTCAGCAGTTACCGGCAGGGCCTGGCGAGGGGCTACACCTTC. It encodes CVSSYRQGLARGYTF.

This clonotype has at least ten counts. The chain employs TRBV28 and TRBJ1-5; a weak D match, TRBD1 (5 bases). The V gene's germline CDR1 is MDHEN and CDR2 SYDVKM. CDR3 length: 16 amino acids. V lost 5 bases and J 1 base, leaving 15 bases between the germline ends. CDR3 in amino acids: CASSTGDRGSNQPQHF. The CDR3 coding sequence is TGTGCCAGCAGTACCGGGGACCGAGGGAGCAATCAGCCCCAGCATTTT. The full variable domain, its missing parts supplied by reference TRBV28 and TRBJ1-5, is DVKVTQSSRYLVKRTGEKVFLECVQDMDHENMFWYRQDPGLGLRLIYFSYDVKMKEKGDIPEGYSVSREKKERFSLILESASTNQTSMYLCASSTGDRGSNQPQHFGDGTRLSIL.

This clonotype is labeled medium-sized. The rearrangement uses TRBV27 and TRBJ2-5; TRBD1 matches 7 bases. Germline V gene lookup returns CDR1 MNHEY and CDR2 SMNVEV (reference sequence). The CDR3 is made up of 15 amino acids. Trimming took 2 bases from V and 5 from J; bases not matched to a gene: 8. CDR3 sequence: CASSLGDRDAETQYF. CDR3 bases: TGTGCCAGCAGTTTAGGCGACAGGGATGCGGAGACCCAGTACTTC.

This sequence joins TRBV28 and TRBJ2-7; 11 bases fit TRBD2. The CDR3 is 15 residues long. The junction had 11 bases not matched to a gene; V was cut back by 4 bases and J by 9 bases. Germline CDR1 MDHEN, CDR2 SYDVKM. CDR3 DNA sequence: TGTGCCAGCAGTTCTCATCAGACTAGCGGGGACCGGCAGTACGTC. This sequence encodes CASSSHQTSGDRQYV.

This clonotype was picked up many times. V usage is TRBV28 and J usage is TRBJ1-1; 10 bases agree with TRBD1. Germline lookup yields CDR1 MDHEN and CDR2 SYDVKM. This CDR3 contains 13 residues. The V segment lost 6 bases and the J segment 10 bases; nucleotides outside the gene matches: 8. The CDR3 protein is CASRGTGAGRAFF. CDR3 nucleotides: TGTGCCAGCAGGGGGACAGGGGCGGGCCGAGCTTTCTTT.

The sample holds one count of this clonotype. A much more abundant neighbour one base away suggests this may be a read error. This chain joins TRBV24-1 and TRBJ1-3, with 7 nucleotides matching TRBD1. Germline CDR1 and CDR2: KGHDR and SFDVKD. This CDR3 is built from 16 residues. The CDR3 spells CAASDLSGGAGNTIYF. The CDR3 DNA sequence: TGTGCCGCCAGTGACCTTTCAGGGGGAGCTGGAAACACCATATATTTT.

This clonotype was observed many times. The rearrangement links TRBV28 to TRBJ1-4; D not resolved. The germline V gene encodes CDR1 MDHEN and CDR2 SYDVKM. V gave up 6 bases and J gave up 6 bases, with 17 bases separating them. This CDR3 is built from 15 residues. The CDR3 spells CASRPQAGTYEKLFF. The CDR3 coding sequence is TGTGCCAGCAGGCCCCAGGCCGGTACATATGAAAAACTGTTTTTT.

The rearrangement links TRBV7-9 to TRBJ2-1; a weak D match, TRBD2 (5 bases). CDR3 length: 14 amino acids. Deletions cut 5 bases from V and 8 bases from J, with 16 bases between. Germline V CDR1 and CDR2: SEHNR, FQNEAQ (reference sequence). In DNA, the CDR3 is TGTGCCAGCAGCCGAACCGGCCCCGGGGATGAGCAGTTCTTC. This sequence encodes CASSRTGPGDEQFF.

This chain uses TRBV6-4 with TRBJ1-1, with no clear D. CDR3 length: 13 residues. Trimming left V 4 bases short and J 1 base short, with 7 bases between. Germline CDR1 reads MRHNA; CDR2 reads SNTAGT. CDR3 DNA sequence: TGTGCCAGCAGTGTCGAGGAGAACACTGAAGCTTTCTTT. The encoded protein is CASSVEENTEAFF.

This clonotype was seen repeatedly, ten times or more. The rearrangement joins TRBV19 to TRBJ2-5; D gene ambiguous. V lost 1 base and J 5 bases, leaving 14 bases between the germline ends. Per the germline V gene, CDR1 is LNHDA and CDR2 is SQIVND (reference sequence). CDR3 size: 15 residues. DNA for the CDR3: TGTGCCAGTAGTATAGTCGAGCTTGGAAGCGAGACCCAGTACTTC. Protein product: CASSIVELGSETQYF.

This clonotype occurred many times. The chain uses TRBV7-4 and TRBJ1-5; maybe TRBD1 (5 bases). The CDR3 sequence is 17 residues long. Trimming took 5 bases from V and 0 from J, leaving 17 bases between them. Germline V gives CDR1 SGHVT, CDR2 SQSDAQ. DNA of the CDR3: TGTGCCAGCAGCCCGGGATTGACAGTTAATAGCAATCAGCCCCAGCATTTT. This encodes CASSPGLTVNSNQPQHF.

A few counts support this clonotype. V is TRBV2 and J is TRBJ2-1; either TRBD1 or TRBD2 may fit D (5 bases each). V was shortened by 7 bases and J by 0 bases, with 13 bases between the two germline ends. The CDR3 covers 15 residues. CDR1 and CDR2 from the germline V gene are SNHLY and FYNNEI. The CDR3 sequence: CASTGTGPSYNEQFF. In DNA form, the CDR3 reads TGTGCCAGCACCGGGACGGGACCCTCCTACAATGAGCAGTTCTTC.